What follows are 8 T cell receptor beta chains derived from one specimen sequenced in a study of T cell responses to AZD1222 COVID-19 vaccine. Method: immunoSEQ multiplex PCR; TCRdb's copy keeps in-frame clones and lacks some. The sample holds roughly 69,000 clones, 80% seen once. This specimen was peripheral blood, taken 28 days after the second AZD1222 dose. The source of these receptors is an adult who received the AZD1222 COVID-19 vaccine.

This clone was recorded at least ten times. This sequence joins TRBV10-3 and TRBJ1-2; 10 nucleotides align to TRBD1. CDR1 ENHRY and CDR2 SYGVKD come from the germline V gene. The CDR3 is 15 amino acids. The V gene end was trimmed by 3 bases and the J gene end by 7 bases; junction bases not matched to a gene: 8. The CDR3: CAISDRGQGYFGYTF. The CDR3 DNA sequence: TGTGCCATCAGTGACCGGGGACAGGGGTATTTTGGCTACACCTTC.

J is TRBJ2-3 and V is TRBV12-5; weak D call: TRBD1 (5 bases). The CDR3 length is 15 residues. Trimming shortened V by 7 bases and J by 4 bases, and 18 bases separated the two germline ends. The V gene's germline CDR1 is LGHNT and CDR2 FRNRAP. This CDR3 is CASDKPGQGADTQYF. Here the CDR3 DNA reads TGTGCTAGTGACAAACCAGGGCAGGGCGCAGATACGCAGTATTTT.

The chain recombines TRBV12-3 or TRBV12-4 with TRBJ2-3, with unresolved D. This CDR3 comprises 11 residues. Trimming removed 1 base at V and 6 bases at J, with 2 bases between. As DNA, the CDR3 is TGTGCCAGCAGTTTAGAGGATACGCAGTATTTT. Translated: CASSLEDTQYF.

The V call is TRBV13, the J call TRBJ1-3, with D possibly TRBD1 on 5 matching bases. Trimming cost V 5 bases and J 2 bases, with 7 bases left between them. From germline, CDR1 is PRHDT and CDR2 FYEKMQ (reference sequence). The CDR3 is 13 amino acids. CDR3 DNA: TGTGCCAGCAGCCCCAGGGCTGGAAACACCATATATTTT. This encodes CASSPRAGNTIYF.

The chain couples TRBV2 to TRBJ2-7; 10 positions match TRBD2. CDR3 size: 13 residues. The J segment lost 4 bases and the V segment lost 8 bases, leaving 5 bases of the junction unmatched. Germline CDR1 SNHLY, CDR2 FYNNEI. CDR3 loop: CASVASGGYEQYF. The DNA of the CDR3 is TGTGCCAGCGTGGCTAGCGGGGGTTACGAGCAGTACTTC.

The chain carries TRBV5-8 and TRBJ1-1; D is uncertain. Trimming removed 1 base at V and 4 bases at J, with 14 bases between. Per germline, CDR1 SGHTS and CDR2 YDEGEE. CDR3 length: 15 amino acids. In DNA, the CDR3 is TGTGCCAGCAGCTTGATCGTTCTCGGGGTCACTGAAGCTTTCTTT. Translation gives CASSLIVLGVTEAFF.

The chain uses TRBV12-3 or TRBV12-4 and TRBJ2-1; no definite D call. The CDR3 sequence is 12 residues long. V shed 3 bases and J shed 6 bases, with 6 bases lying between them. The CDR3 loop is CASSFNGNEQFF. CDR3 in DNA: TGTGCCAGCAGTTTCAATGGCAATGAGCAGTTCTTC.

The chain employs TRBV2 and TRBJ2-3; D is possibly TRBD2 (7 bases). The length of the CDR3 is 15 residues. Germline CDR1 and CDR2: SNHLY and FYNNEI. Trimming took 0 bases from V and 3 from J, leaving 10 bases between them. The DNA for the CDR3 is TGTGCCAGCAGTGAAGCGGGGGGGCGAACAGATACGCAGTATTTT. Encoded protein: CASSEAGGRTDTQYF.